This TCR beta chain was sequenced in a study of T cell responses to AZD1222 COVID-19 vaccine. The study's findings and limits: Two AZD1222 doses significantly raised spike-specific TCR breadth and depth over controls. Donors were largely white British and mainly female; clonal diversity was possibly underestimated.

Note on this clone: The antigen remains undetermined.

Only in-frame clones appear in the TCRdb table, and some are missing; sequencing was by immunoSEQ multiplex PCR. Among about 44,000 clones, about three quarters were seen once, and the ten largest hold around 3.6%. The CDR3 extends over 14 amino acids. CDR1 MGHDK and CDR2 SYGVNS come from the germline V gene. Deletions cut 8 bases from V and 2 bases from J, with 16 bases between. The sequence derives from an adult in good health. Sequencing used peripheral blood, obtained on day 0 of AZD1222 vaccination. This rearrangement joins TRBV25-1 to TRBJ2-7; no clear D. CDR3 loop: CASAPSGRAYEQYF. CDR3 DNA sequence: TGTGCCAGCGCCCCTTCCGGCCGCGCCTACGAGCAGTACTTC.